Below, 6 T cell receptor beta chains from the same sample are listed, as sequenced in a study of response to subunit inactivated influenza vaccine. TCRdb re-called the RT-PCR reads through MiXCR, storing one row per CDR3 protein. The table includes around 320,000 distinct CDR3 sequences, over 20% detected once. The material was PBMCs from blood, obtained about 20 months after vaccination. The receptors were sampled from a man between 50 and 69 years old who received an inactivated influenza vaccine.

This clonotype was counted only a few times. V usage is TRBV24-1 and J usage is TRBJ2-2; D is unclear. V shed 7 bases and J shed 1 base, with 6 bases lying between them. This CDR3 contains 13 residues. Germline V gene data show CDR1 as KGHDR and CDR2 as SFDVKD. CDR3 DNA sequence: TGTGCCACCAGGGGCAAGAACACCGGGGAGCTGTTTTTT. Its translation is CATRGKNTGELFF.

This clonotype has at least ten counts. This chain uses TRBV6-4 with TRBJ1-1, with D hard to call. The length of the CDR3 is 13 residues. The germline V gene has CDR1 MRHNA and CDR2 SNTAGT. Trimming shortened V by 6 bases and J by 3 bases, and 11 bases separated the two germline ends. The CDR3 reads CASRAGRDTEAFF. CDR3 nucleotides: TGTGCCAGCAGAGCTGGTCGGGACACTGAAGCTTTCTTT.

At least ten counts were recorded for this clonotype. The J gene is TRBJ1-3, the V gene TRBV28; possibly TRBD1 for D (5 bases). Per the germline V gene, CDR1 is MDHEN and CDR2 is SYDVKM. Between the trimmed V and J ends, which lost 4 bases and 0 bases, there was a span of 10 bases. The CDR3 loop spans 15 amino acids. The CDR3: CASSSWTSSGNTIYF. CDR3 nucleotides: TGTGCCAGCAGTTCCTGGACAAGCTCTGGAAACACCATATATTTT.

This clonotype was counted a few times. The rearrangement uses TRBV7-2 and TRBJ2-7; weak D call: TRBD1 (6 bases). The length of the CDR3 is 14 residues. The ends were cut back, 4 bases at V and 2 bases at J, with 12 bases in the middle. Germline CDR1 is SGHTA and CDR2 is FQGNSA. CDR3 loop: CASSYMDRTYEQYF. The CDR3 bases are TGTGCCAGCAGCTACATGGACAGAACCTACGAGCAGTACTTC.

The J gene is TRBJ2-1, the V gene TRBV29-1; D might be TRBD2 (6 bases). Trimming took off 3 bases at V and 9 bases at J, with 21 bases between the two ends. This CDR3 region has 15 residues. CDR1 is SQVTM and CDR2 is ANQGSEA in the germline V gene. CDR3 DNA sequence: TGCAGCGTTGACCTGAACCTGAAGACTAGTGGTGAGCAGTTCTTC. Protein: CSVDLNLKTSGEQFF.

The chain employs TRBV6-1 and TRBJ2-7, with D tentatively TRBD2 (7 bases). Trimming shortened V by 7 bases and J by 2 bases, and 15 bases separated the two germline ends. The germline gives CDR1 MNHNS, CDR2 SASEGT. CDR3 length: 14 amino acids. The CDR3 loop is CASISRGRTYEQYF. The CDR3 DNA sequence: TGTGCCAGCATCTCGCGGGGGCGCACCTACGAGCAGTACTTC.